These T cell receptor beta chains were read from a single sample in a study of OX40 agonist ivuxolimab in advanced cancers. TCRdb keeps only in-frame clones here, not all; method: immunoSEQ multiplex PCR. The sample contains about 49,000 clones, around 85% of which appear only once. The specimen was CD4+ or CD8+ T cells sorted from blood, collected in a trial of the OX40 agonist ivuxolimab. Receptors originate from an adult with an advanced solid tumor such as melanoma, head and neck, liver or kidney cancer. Both conserved end residues are part of each CDR3. Each record gives: V gene, J gene, D gene, clone size, CDR3 protein, CDR3 DNA. A D gene is named only where the DNA matches it firmly. Some rows mark clone size as missing; the rest say once, few, many or name a class of expanded clone.

v_call: TRBV18; j_call: TRBJ2-7; d_call: TRBD1; clone_size: .; cdr3_aa: CASSTGTGSLEQYF; cdr3_nt: TGTGCCAGCTCAACCGGGACAGGGTCCCTCGAGCAGTACTTC
v_call: TRBV6-1; j_call: TRBJ2-1; d_call: .; clone_size: .; cdr3_aa: CASSLSGADYNEQFF; cdr3_nt: TGTGCCAGCAGTCTAAGCGGAGCAGATTACAATGAGCAGTTCTTC
v_call: TRBV19; j_call: TRBJ2-1; d_call: TRBD2; clone_size: .; cdr3_aa: CASSRTGTTSYNEQFF; cdr3_nt: TGTGCCAGTAGTAGGACCGGGACTACCTCCTACAATGAGCAGTTCTTC
v_call: TRBV7-9; j_call: TRBJ1-5; d_call: TRBD1; clone_size: few; cdr3_aa: CASSATGGVMQPQHF; cdr3_nt: TGTGCCAGCAGCGCGACAGGGGGGGTAATGCAGCCCCAGCATTTT
v_call: TRBV5-5; j_call: TRBJ1-2; d_call: .; clone_size: once; cdr3_aa: CASSAGFYYGYTF; cdr3_nt: TGTGCCAGCAGCGCAGGGTTTTACTATGGCTACACCTTC
v_call: TRBV11-3; j_call: TRBJ2-1; d_call: .; clone_size: .; cdr3_aa: CASSLTTALNEQFF; cdr3_nt: TGTGCCAGCAGCCTTACGACAGCGTTGAATGAGCAGTTCTTC
v_call: TRBV27; j_call: TRBJ2-6; d_call: TRBD2; clone_size: .; cdr3_aa: CASSRGPAGGTGANVLTF; cdr3_nt: TGTGCCAGCAGCAGGGGACCAGCGGGGGGGACTGGGGCCAACGTCCTGACTTTC
v_call: TRBV6-6; j_call: TRBJ2-7; d_call: .; clone_size: .; cdr3_aa: CASSYALATSYEQYF; cdr3_nt: TGTGCCAGCAGTTACGCCCTGGCAACCTCCTACGAGCAGTACTTC
v_call: TRBV30; j_call: TRBJ2-1; d_call: TRBD2; clone_size: few; cdr3_aa: CATNPSGSSKNEQFF; cdr3_nt: TGTGCCACGAATCCGAGCGGGAGTAGTAAGAATGAGCAGTTCTTC
v_call: TRBV29-1; j_call: TRBJ2-7; d_call: .; clone_size: .; cdr3_aa: CSVRDYEQYF; cdr3_nt: TGCAGCGTCCGGGACTACGAGCAGTACTTC
v_call: TRBV28; j_call: TRBJ2-6; d_call: .; clone_size: .; cdr3_aa: CASSLPRGSGANVLTF; cdr3_nt: TGTGCCAGCAGTTTACCCCGAGGGTCTGGGGCCAACGTCCTGACTTTC
v_call: TRBV6-1; j_call: TRBJ2-7; d_call: TRBD1; clone_size: .; cdr3_aa: CASSEARDRGRYEQYF; cdr3_nt: TGTGCCAGCAGTGAAGCTAGGGACAGGGGGCGTTACGAGCAGTACTTC
v_call: TRBV7-2; j_call: TRBJ2-7; d_call: TRBD2; clone_size: .; cdr3_aa: CASSTRTSGNYEQYF; cdr3_nt: TGTGCCAGCAGCACTCGGACTAGCGGCAACTACGAGCAGTACTTC
v_call: TRBV30; j_call: TRBJ1-1; d_call: .; clone_size: .; cdr3_aa: CAWSAPHIGPEAFF; cdr3_nt: TGTGCCTGGAGTGCTCCCCACATCGGTCCGGAAGCTTTCTTT
v_call: TRBV6-4; j_call: TRBJ2-2; d_call: .; clone_size: .; cdr3_aa: CASSAPFGKLFF; cdr3_nt: TGTGCCAGCAGTGCCCCTTTCGGGAAGCTGTTTTTT
v_call: TRBV19; j_call: TRBJ2-7; d_call: .; clone_size: .; cdr3_aa: CASSMQGGLYEQYF; cdr3_nt: TGTGCCAGTAGTATGCAGGGGGGCCTTTACGAGCAGTACTTC
v_call: TRBV6-4; j_call: TRBJ2-1; d_call: .; clone_size: few; cdr3_aa: CASSRDGNVGNEQFF; cdr3_nt: TGTGCCAGCAGCCGAGACGGGAACGTAGGAAATGAGCAGTTCTTC
v_call: TRBV28; j_call: TRBJ1-6; d_call: .; clone_size: .; cdr3_aa: CASSLARDNSPLHF; cdr3_nt: TGTGCCAGCAGTCTAGCCAGGGACAATTCACCCCTCCACTTT
v_call: TRBV23-1; j_call: TRBJ1-1; d_call: .; clone_size: .; cdr3_aa: CARNRDHGQYTLIPPSDTEAFF; cdr3_nt: TGCGCCAGGAACAGGGACCACGGACAATACACGTTAATACCCCCCTCCGACACTGAAGCTTTCTTT
v_call: TRBV7-2; j_call: TRBJ2-7; d_call: TRBD2; clone_size: .; cdr3_aa: CASSSLAGGTYEQYF; cdr3_nt: TGTGCCAGCAGCTCACTAGCGGGAGGAACCTACGAGCAGTACTTC
v_call: TRBV28; j_call: TRBJ2-2; d_call: TRBD2; clone_size: .; cdr3_aa: CASRSGTARAGELFF; cdr3_nt: TGTGCCAGCCGTAGCGGGACGGCACGAGCCGGGGAGCTGTTTTTT
v_call: TRBV11-2; j_call: TRBJ2-5; d_call: .; clone_size: .; cdr3_aa: CASSWGTGFGETQYF; cdr3_nt: TGTGCCAGCAGCTGGGGAACAGGGTTTGGAGAGACCCAGTACTTC
v_call: TRBV5-4; j_call: TRBJ2-1; d_call: TRBD2; clone_size: once; cdr3_aa: CASSLGSSGRATFF; cdr3_nt: TGTGCCAGCAGCTTGGGTAGTAGCGGGAGGGCCACGTTCTTC
v_call: TRBV6-5; j_call: TRBJ1-1; d_call: .; clone_size: .; cdr3_aa: CASSQGRNTEAFF; cdr3_nt: TGTGCCAGCAGCCAGGGGAGGAACACTGAAGCTTTCTTT
v_call: TRBV28; j_call: TRBJ2-5; d_call: TRBD2; clone_size: .; cdr3_aa: CASSLKGGRAVETQYF; cdr3_nt: TGTGCCAGCAGTCTCAAAGGCGGGAGGGCAGTGGAGACCCAGTACTTC
v_call: TRBV6-5; j_call: TRBJ2-1; d_call: TRBD2; clone_size: .; cdr3_aa: CASSRGTSGSSRQFF; cdr3_nt: TGTGCCAGCAGCCGCGGGACTAGCGGGAGTTCTCGGCAGTTCTTC
v_call: TRBV7-9; j_call: TRBJ2-2; d_call: TRBD2; clone_size: .; cdr3_aa: CASSSPPVGLPNTGELFF; cdr3_nt: TGTGCCAGCAGCTCGCCACCAGTGGGACTACCCAACACCGGGGAGCTGTTTTTT
v_call: TRBV7-6; j_call: TRBJ2-1; d_call: TRBD2; clone_size: .; cdr3_aa: CASSLILAGDGSNEQFF; cdr3_nt: TGTGCCAGCAGCTTAATTTTAGCGGGAGACGGTTCGAATGAGCAGTTCTTC
v_call: TRBV5-8; j_call: TRBJ1-6; d_call: .; clone_size: .; cdr3_aa: CASSLGQENSPLHF; cdr3_nt: TGTGCCAGCAGCTTGGGGCAGGAAAATTCACCCCTCCACTTT
v_call: TRBV6-8; j_call: TRBJ1-5; d_call: .; clone_size: .; cdr3_aa: CASRRSSQNSNQPQHF; cdr3_nt: TGTGCCAGCAGACGCTCGTCACAAAATAGCAATCAGCCCCAGCATTTT
v_call: TRBV5-6; j_call: TRBJ2-7; d_call: TRBD1; clone_size: .; cdr3_aa: CASTEQGASSSYEQYF; cdr3_nt: TGTGCCAGCACTGAGCAGGGGGCCTCTAGCTCCTACGAGCAGTACTTC
v_call: TRBV4-2; j_call: TRBJ2-3; d_call: .; clone_size: .; cdr3_aa: CASSQVRGSRELRADTQYF; cdr3_nt: TGTGCCAGCAGCCAAGTTCGGGGGTCCCGGGAGTTAAGGGCAGATACGCAGTATTTT
v_call: TRBV19; j_call: TRBJ2-1; d_call: TRBD2; clone_size: .; cdr3_aa: CASSISPAGVGEQFF; cdr3_nt: TGTGCCAGTAGTATAAGCCCAGCGGGAGTGGGGGAGCAGTTCTTC
v_call: TRBV28; j_call: TRBJ1-3; d_call: .; clone_size: .; cdr3_aa: CASTSGGGWSGNTIYF; cdr3_nt: TGTGCCAGCACCTCGGGGGGTGGGTGGTCTGGAAACACCATATATTTT
v_call: TRBV5-4; j_call: TRBJ2-5; d_call: .; clone_size: .; cdr3_aa: CASTRDQETQYF; cdr3_nt: TGTGCCAGCACCCGGGACCAAGAGACCCAGTACTTC
v_call: TRBV6-5; j_call: TRBJ1-5; d_call: TRBD1; clone_size: .; cdr3_aa: CASKSTGASNQPQHF; cdr3_nt: TGTGCCAGCAAATCGACAGGGGCGAGCAATCAGCCCCAGCATTTT
v_call: TRBV27; j_call: TRBJ2-1; d_call: TRBD2; clone_size: few; cdr3_aa: CASTPGTSGVNEQFF; cdr3_nt: TGTGCCAGCACCCCCGGGACTAGCGGGGTTAATGAGCAGTTCTTC
v_call: TRBV5-1; j_call: TRBJ2-3; d_call: TRBD2; clone_size: .; cdr3_aa: CASSLVAGGPDTQYF; cdr3_nt: TGCGCCAGCAGCTTGGTAGCGGGAGGGCCAGATACGCAGTATTTT
v_call: TRBV2; j_call: TRBJ2-1; d_call: .; clone_size: .; cdr3_aa: CATSYQGPEQFF; cdr3_nt: TGTGCCACATCCTATCAGGGGCCTGAGCAGTTCTTC
v_call: TRBV4-1; j_call: TRBJ1-4; d_call: .; clone_size: .; cdr3_aa: CASSQVGASNEKLFF; cdr3_nt: TGCGCCAGCAGCCAAGTCGGGGCGTCTAATGAAAAACTGTTTTTT
v_call: TRBV29-1; j_call: TRBJ2-1; d_call: TRBD1; clone_size: .; cdr3_aa: CSVDRGTEQFF; cdr3_nt: TGCAGCGTAGACAGGGGTACTGAGCAGTTCTTC
v_call: TRBV2; j_call: TRBJ1-1; d_call: TRBD1; clone_size: .; cdr3_aa: CASIPGGPGGAFF; cdr3_nt: TGTGCCAGCATCCCAGGGGGTCCTGGAGGAGCTTTCTTT
v_call: TRBV6-1; j_call: TRBJ1-2; d_call: .; clone_size: .; cdr3_aa: CASSEAADYGYTF; cdr3_nt: TGTGCCAGCAGTGAAGCGGCAGACTATGGCTACACCTTC
v_call: TRBV28; j_call: TRBJ2-5; d_call: TRBD1; clone_size: .; cdr3_aa: CASSLQGAQTQYF; cdr3_nt: TGTGCCAGCAGTCTTCAGGGGGCTCAGACCCAGTACTTC
v_call: TRBV7-3; j_call: TRBJ1-5; d_call: .; clone_size: .; cdr3_aa: CASSPVRYQPQHF; cdr3_nt: TGTGCCAGCAGCCCCGTAAGGTATCAGCCCCAGCATTTT
v_call: TRBV11-2; j_call: TRBJ2-7; d_call: .; clone_size: .; cdr3_aa: CASSPSMGEQYF; cdr3_nt: TGTGCCAGCAGCCCTAGTATGGGGGAGCAGTACTTC
v_call: TRBV18; j_call: TRBJ2-2; d_call: .; clone_size: .; cdr3_aa: CASSRRSSDGTGELFF; cdr3_nt: TGTGCCAGCTCACGCCGATCGTCGGACGGAACCGGGGAGCTGTTTTTT
v_call: TRBV9; j_call: TRBJ2-1; d_call: TRBD2; clone_size: few; cdr3_aa: CASSAEVSRASGVSYNEQFF; cdr3_nt: TGTGCCAGCAGCGCGGAGGTCTCCCGGGCTAGCGGGGTCTCCTACAATGAGCAGTTCTTC
v_call: TRBV27; j_call: TRBJ1-5; d_call: .; clone_size: .; cdr3_aa: CASSPKYGQPQHF; cdr3_nt: TGTGCCAGCAGTCCCAAGTATGGGCAGCCCCAGCATTTT
v_call: TRBV5-1; j_call: TRBJ2-1; d_call: TRBD2; clone_size: .; cdr3_aa: CASSSGTSAYNEQFF; cdr3_nt: TGCGCCAGCAGCTCCGGGACTAGCGCCTACAATGAGCAGTTCTTC
v_call: TRBV19; j_call: TRBJ2-2; d_call: .; clone_size: medium-sized; cdr3_aa: CASAVVTGELFF; cdr3_nt: TGTGCCAGCGCAGTGGTCACCGGGGAGCTGTTTTTT
v_call: TRBV11-3; j_call: TRBJ2-1; d_call: .; clone_size: once; cdr3_aa: CASSRGGSYNEQFF; cdr3_nt: TGTGCCAGCAGCAGAGGGGGTTCCTACAATGAGCAGTTCTTC
v_call: TRBV7-9; j_call: TRBJ1-5; d_call: TRBD1; clone_size: .; cdr3_aa: CASSLGGDRGQPQHF; cdr3_nt: TGTGCCAGCAGCTTAGGTGGGGACAGGGGGCAGCCCCAGCATTTT
v_call: TRBV27; j_call: TRBJ2-7; d_call: .; clone_size: once; cdr3_aa: CASSFVSSSYEQYF; cdr3_nt: TGTGCCAGCAGTTTTGTGTCGAGCTCCTACGAGCAGTACTTC